This record covers a single T cell receptor beta chain. Its antigen is not known. Calling Graves' hyperthyroidism stable meant ophthalmopathy did not progress within 18 months. Hyperthyroidism had been newly diagnosed in patients aged 18 to 65, and its duration was under 2 months. The CDR3 has 15 residues. Germline CDR1 SGHTA, CDR2 FQGNSA. V was pared by 4 bases and J by 2 bases, with 15 bases between. The sample belongs to a study of T cells in Graves' hyperthyroidism and ophthalmopathy. Findings and limits, study-wide: Ophthalmopathy could be told apart from stable hyperthyroidism with a 13 V-J model. Most expanded thyroid clonotypes above 0.001 also appeared in blood.

Regions amplified from RNA transcripts were the TCR beta CDR3 regions. A set of HTBI primers served as the primers for a first-round RT-PCR of the TCR CDR3. A single record per CDR3 protein comes from TCRdb applying MiXCR to the multiplex PCR reads. The sample records roughly 840,000 distinct CDR3 sequences, over 35% being singletons. The chain combines TRBV7-2 with TRBJ2-7, with D unresolved. Sequenced material: blood. This TCR derives from a man aged 18 to 29 with Graves' hyperthyroidism. The DNA for the CDR3 is TGTGCCAGCAGCTCGAGACCGCGCCCCCCCTACGAGCAGTACTTC. Protein sequence: CASSSRPRPPYEQYF. Full variable domain (missing parts from reference TRBV7-2 and TRBJ2-7): GAGVSQSPSNKVTEKGKDVELRCDPISGHTALYWYRQSLGQGLEFLIYFQGNSAPDKSGLPSDRFSAERTGGSVSTLTIQRTQQEDSAVYLCASSSRPRPPYEQYFGPGTRLTVT.